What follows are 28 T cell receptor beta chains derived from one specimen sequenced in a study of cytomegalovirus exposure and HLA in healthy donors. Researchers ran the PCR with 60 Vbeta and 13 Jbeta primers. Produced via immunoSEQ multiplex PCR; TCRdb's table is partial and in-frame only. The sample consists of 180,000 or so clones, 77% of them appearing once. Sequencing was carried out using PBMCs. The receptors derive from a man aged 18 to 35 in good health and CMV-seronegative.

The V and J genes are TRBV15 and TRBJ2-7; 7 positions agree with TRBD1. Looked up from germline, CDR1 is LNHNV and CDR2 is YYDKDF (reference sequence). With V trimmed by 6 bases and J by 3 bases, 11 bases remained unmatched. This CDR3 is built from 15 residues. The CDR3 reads CATRRTGADYYEQYF. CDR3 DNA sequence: TGTGCCACCAGACGAACAGGGGCCGACTACTACGAGCAGTACTTC. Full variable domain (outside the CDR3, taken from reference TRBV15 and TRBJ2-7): DAMVIQNPRYQVTQFGKPVTLSCSQTLNHNVMYWYQQKSSQAPKLLFHYYDKDFNNEADTPDNFQSRRPNTSFCFLDIRSPGLGDTAMYLCATRRTGADYYEQYFGPGTRLTVT.

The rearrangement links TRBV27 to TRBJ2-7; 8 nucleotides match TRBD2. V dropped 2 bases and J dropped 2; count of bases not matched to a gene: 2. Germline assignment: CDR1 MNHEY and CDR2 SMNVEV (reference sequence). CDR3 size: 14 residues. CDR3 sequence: CASSLRGGPYEQYF. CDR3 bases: TGTGCCAGCAGTTTACGGGGGGGCCCCTACGAGCAGTACTTC.

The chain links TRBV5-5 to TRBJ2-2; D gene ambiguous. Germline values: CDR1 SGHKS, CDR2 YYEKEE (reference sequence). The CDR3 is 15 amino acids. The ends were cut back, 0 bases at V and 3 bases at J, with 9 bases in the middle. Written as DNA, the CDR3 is TGTGCCAGCAGCTTGGCTGCCCCGGACACCGGGGAGCTGTTTTTT. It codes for CASSLAAPDTGELFF.

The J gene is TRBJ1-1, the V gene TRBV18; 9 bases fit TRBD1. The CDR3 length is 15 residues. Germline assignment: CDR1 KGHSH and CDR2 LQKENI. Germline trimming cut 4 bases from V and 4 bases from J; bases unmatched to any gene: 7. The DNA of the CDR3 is TGTGCCAGCTCACGGATTGGACAGGGGAGCACTGAAGCTTTCTTT. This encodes CASSRIGQGSTEAFF.

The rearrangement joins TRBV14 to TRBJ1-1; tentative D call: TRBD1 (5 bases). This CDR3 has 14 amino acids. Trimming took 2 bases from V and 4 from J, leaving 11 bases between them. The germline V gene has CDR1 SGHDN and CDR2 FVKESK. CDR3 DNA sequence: TGTGCCAGCAGCCAATACGCAGGGATCACTGAAGCTTTCTTT. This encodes CASSQYAGITEAFF.

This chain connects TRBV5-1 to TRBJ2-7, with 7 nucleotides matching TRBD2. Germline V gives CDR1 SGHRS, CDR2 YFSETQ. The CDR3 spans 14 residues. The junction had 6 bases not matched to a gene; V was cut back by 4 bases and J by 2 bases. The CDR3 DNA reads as TGCGCCAGCAGCCGGGGAGGGGTTACCTACGAGCAGTACTTC. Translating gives CASSRGGVTYEQYF.

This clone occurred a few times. The CDR3 here is CASSSSRGGLFNEQFF. For the CDR3, the DNA is TGTGCCAGCAGTTCTAGTCGGGGGGGCCTCTTCAATGAGCAGTTCTTC. The chain carries TRBV6-5 and TRBJ2-1; 8 nucleotides agree with TRBD2. CDR3 size: 16 residues. Germline V gene sequence: CDR1 MNHEY, CDR2 SVGAGI. J was trimmed by 6 bases and V by 4 bases; bases with no gene match: 11.

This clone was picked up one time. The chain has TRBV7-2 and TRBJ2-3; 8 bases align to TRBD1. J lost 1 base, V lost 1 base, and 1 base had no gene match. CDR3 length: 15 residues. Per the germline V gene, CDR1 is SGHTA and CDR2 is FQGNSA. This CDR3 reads CASSLGRGRTDTQYF. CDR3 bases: TGTGCCAGCAGCTTAGGCAGGGGGCGCACAGATACGCAGTATTTT.

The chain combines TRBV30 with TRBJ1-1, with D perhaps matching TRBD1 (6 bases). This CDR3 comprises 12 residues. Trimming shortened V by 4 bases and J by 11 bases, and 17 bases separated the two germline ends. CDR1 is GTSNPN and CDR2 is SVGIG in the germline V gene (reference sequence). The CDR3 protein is CAWMGARGRAFF. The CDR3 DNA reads TGTGCCTGGATGGGGGCGCGGGGGCGGGCTTTCTTT.

DNA for the CDR3: TGTGCCAGCAGCCAAGATATCGCGAAGGGGTCCAGGTTAAGTTCACCCCTCCACTTT. It encodes CASSQDIAKGSRLSSPLHF. V usage is TRBV4-2 and J usage is TRBJ1-6, with D possibly matching TRBD1 (5 bases). The CDR3 length is 19 residues. Germline CDR1 is LGHNA and CDR2 is YNFKEQ. Trimming removed 0 bases from V and 9 bases from J, with 24 bases in between.

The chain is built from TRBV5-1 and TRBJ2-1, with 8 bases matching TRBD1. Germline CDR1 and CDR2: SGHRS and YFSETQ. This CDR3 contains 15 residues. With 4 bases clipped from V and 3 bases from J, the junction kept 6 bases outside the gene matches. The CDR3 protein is CASSASTGGYNEQFF. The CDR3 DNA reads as TGCGCCAGCAGCGCCTCCACAGGGGGCTACAATGAGCAGTTCTTC.

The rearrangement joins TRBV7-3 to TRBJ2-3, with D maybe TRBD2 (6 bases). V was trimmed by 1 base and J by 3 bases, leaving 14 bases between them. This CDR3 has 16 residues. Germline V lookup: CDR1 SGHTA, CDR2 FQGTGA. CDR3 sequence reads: CASSLSGGTLTDTQYF. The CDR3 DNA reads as TGTGCCAGCAGCTTAAGTGGAGGGACCTTAACAGATACGCAGTATTTT.

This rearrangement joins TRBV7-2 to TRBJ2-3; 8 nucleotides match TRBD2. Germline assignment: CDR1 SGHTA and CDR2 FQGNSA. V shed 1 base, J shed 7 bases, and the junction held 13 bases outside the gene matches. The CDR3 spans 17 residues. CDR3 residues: CASSLDPPGAGVNTQYF. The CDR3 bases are TGTGCCAGCAGCTTAGACCCCCCGGGAGCGGGGGTTAATACGCAGTATTTT.

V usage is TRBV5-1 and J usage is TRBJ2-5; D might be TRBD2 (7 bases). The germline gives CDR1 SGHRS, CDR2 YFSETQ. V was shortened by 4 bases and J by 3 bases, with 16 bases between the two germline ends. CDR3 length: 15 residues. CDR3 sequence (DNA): TGCGCCAGCAGCGGTAACGGGGGGCGCGAAGAGACCCAGTACTTC. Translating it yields CASSGNGGREETQYF.

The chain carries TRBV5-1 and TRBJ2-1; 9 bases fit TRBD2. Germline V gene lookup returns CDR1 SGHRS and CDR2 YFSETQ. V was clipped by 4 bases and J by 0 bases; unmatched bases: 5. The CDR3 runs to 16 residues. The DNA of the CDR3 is TGCGCCAGCAGCCCGACTAGCGGCAGCTCCTACAATGAGCAGTTCTTC. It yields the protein CASSPTSGSSYNEQFF.

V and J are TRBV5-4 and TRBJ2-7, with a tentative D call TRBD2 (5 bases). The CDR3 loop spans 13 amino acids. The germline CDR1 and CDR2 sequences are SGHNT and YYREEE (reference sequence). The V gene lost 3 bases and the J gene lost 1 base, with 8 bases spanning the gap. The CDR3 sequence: CASSSGLSYEQYF. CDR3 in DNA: TGTGCCAGCAGCTCCGGACTGTCCTACGAGCAGTACTTC.

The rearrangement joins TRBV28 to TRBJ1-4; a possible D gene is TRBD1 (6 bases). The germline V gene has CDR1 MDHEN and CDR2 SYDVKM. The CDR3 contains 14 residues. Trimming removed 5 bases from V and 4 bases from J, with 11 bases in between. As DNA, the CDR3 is TGTGCCAGCAGTCTTGGACAGCTTAATGAAAAACTGTTTTTT. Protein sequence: CASSLGQLNEKLFF. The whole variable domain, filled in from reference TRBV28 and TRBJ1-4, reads DVKVTQSSRYLVKRTGEKVFLECVQDMDHENMFWYRQDPGLGLRLIYFSYDVKMKEKGDIPEGYSVSREKKERFSLILESASTNQTSMYLCASSLGQLNEKLFFGSGTQLSVL.

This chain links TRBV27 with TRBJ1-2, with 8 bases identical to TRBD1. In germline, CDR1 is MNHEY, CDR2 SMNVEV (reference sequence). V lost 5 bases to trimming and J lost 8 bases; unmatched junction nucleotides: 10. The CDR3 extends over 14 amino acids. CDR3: CASSQGQGGGGYTF. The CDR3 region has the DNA TGTGCCAGCAGTCAAGGACAGGGAGGTGGGGGCTACACCTTC.

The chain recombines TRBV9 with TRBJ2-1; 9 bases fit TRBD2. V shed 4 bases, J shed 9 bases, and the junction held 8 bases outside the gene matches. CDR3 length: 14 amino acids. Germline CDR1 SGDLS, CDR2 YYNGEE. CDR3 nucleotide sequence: TGTGCCAGCAGCCCACGGACTAGCGTCGGTGAGCAGTTCTTC. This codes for CASSPRTSVGEQFF. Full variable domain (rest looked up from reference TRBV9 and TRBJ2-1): DSGVTQTPKHLITATGQRVTLRCSPRSGDLSVYWYQQSLDQGLQFLIQYYNGEERAKGNILERFSAQQFPDLHSELNLSSLELGDSALYFCASSPRTSVGEQFFGPGTRLTVL.

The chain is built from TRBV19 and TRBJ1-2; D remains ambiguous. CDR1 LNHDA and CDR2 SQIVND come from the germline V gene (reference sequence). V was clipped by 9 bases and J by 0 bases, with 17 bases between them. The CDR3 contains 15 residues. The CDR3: CASYQAAKPNYGYTF. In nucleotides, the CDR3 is TGTGCCAGCTATCAGGCTGCAAAGCCTAACTATGGCTACACCTTC.

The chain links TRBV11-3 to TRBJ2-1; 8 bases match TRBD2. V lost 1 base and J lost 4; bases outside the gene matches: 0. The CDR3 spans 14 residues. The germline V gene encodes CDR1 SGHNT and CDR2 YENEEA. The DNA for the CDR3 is TGTGCCAGCAGCTTAGCGGGAGGGTACAATGAGCAGTTCTTC. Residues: CASSLAGGYNEQFF.

The CDR3, as DNA: TGTGCCAGCAGCCCGGCGGGACAGCCGAACACTGAAGCTTTCTTT. As protein: CASSPAGQPNTEAFF. The chain has TRBV9 and TRBJ1-1; 7 bases fit TRBD1. This CDR3 is built from 15 residues. Germline assignment: CDR1 SGDLS and CDR2 YYNGEE. Unmatched junction bases numbered 7, after V lost 4 bases and J lost 1 base.

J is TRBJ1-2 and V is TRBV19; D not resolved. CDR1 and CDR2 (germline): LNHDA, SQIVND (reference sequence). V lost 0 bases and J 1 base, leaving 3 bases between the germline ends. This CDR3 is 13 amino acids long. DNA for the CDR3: TGTGCCAGTAGTATAGACCATAACTATGGCTACACCTTC. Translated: CASSIDHNYGYTF.

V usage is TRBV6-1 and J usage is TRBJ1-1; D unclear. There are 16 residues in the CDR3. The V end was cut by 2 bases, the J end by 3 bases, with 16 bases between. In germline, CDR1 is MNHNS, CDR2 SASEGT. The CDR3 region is CASSETFVVIDTEAFF. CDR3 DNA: TGTGCCAGCAGTGAAACTTTTGTGGTGATAGACACTGAAGCTTTCTTT.

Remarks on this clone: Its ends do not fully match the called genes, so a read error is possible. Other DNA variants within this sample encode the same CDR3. CDR3 DNA: TGTGCCAGCAGTTTATCGGGCGGGCACTATGGCTACACCTTT. Translating it yields CASSLSGGHYGYTF. The V call is TRBV27, the J call TRBJ1-2; no definite D call. The CDR3 totals 14 residues. Germline assignment: CDR1 MNHEY and CDR2 SMNVEV (reference sequence).

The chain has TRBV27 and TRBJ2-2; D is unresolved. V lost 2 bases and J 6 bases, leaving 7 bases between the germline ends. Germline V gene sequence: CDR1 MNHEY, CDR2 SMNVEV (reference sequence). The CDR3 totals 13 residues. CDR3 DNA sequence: TGTGCCAGCAGTTTAGTCTACCCCGGGGAGCTGTTTTTT. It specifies CASSLVYPGELFF.

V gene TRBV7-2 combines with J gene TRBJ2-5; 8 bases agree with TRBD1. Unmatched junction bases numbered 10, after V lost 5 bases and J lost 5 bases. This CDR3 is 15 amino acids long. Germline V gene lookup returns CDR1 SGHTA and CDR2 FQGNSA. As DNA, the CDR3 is TGTGCCAGCAGCCGACAGGGGAGGTCGACGGAGACCCAGTACTTC. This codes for CASSRQGRSTETQYF.

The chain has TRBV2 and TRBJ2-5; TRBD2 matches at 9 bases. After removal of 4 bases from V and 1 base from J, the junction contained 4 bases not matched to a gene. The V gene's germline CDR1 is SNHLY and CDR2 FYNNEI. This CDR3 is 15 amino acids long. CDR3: CASSGPSGAQETQYF. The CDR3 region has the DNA TGTGCCAGCAGTGGACCTAGCGGGGCCCAAGAGACCCAGTACTTC.